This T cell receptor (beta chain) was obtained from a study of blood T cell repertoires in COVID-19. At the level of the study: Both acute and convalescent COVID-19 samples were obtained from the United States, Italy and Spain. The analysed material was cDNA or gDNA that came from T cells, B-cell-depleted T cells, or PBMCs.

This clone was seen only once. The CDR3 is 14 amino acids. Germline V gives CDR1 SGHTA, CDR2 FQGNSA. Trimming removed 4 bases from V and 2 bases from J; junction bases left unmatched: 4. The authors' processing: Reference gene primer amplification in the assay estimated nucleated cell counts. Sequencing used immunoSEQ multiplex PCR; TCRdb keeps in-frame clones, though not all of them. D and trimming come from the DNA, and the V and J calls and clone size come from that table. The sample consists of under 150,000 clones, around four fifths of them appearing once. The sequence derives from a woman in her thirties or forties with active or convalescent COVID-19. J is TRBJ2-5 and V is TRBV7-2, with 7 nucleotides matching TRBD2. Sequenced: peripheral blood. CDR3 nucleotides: TGTGCCAGCAGCTGGGGGGGTTTACAAGAGACCCAGTACTTC. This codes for CASSWGGLQETQYF.